The source of this T cell receptor beta chain is a study of blood T cell repertoires in COVID-19. Study-level information: Some COVID-19 samples were acute and others convalescent; all came from the United States, Italy and Spain.

Clones were read by immunoSEQ multiplex PCR, and TCRdb kept only the in-frame ones, dropping some. Of 65,000 to 95,000 clones listed, 87% are singletons. V trimming: 6 bases; J trimming: 6 bases; junction bases outside the gene matches: 8. This CDR3 region has 13 residues. CDR1 SNHLY and CDR2 FYNNEI come from the germline V gene. Sequencing used peripheral blood. The rearrangement uses TRBV2 and TRBJ2-7; 7 positions match TRBD1. This sequence originates from a man aged 25 to 45 with acute or convalescent COVID-19. CDR3: CASRGTVSAEQYF. The DNA of the CDR3 is TGTGCCAGCAGGGGGACAGTCTCGGCCGAGCAGTACTTC.